Listed below are T cell receptor beta chains from one sample, sequenced in a study of CD8 T cells in ankylosing spondylitis. TCRdb re-analysed the 5' RACE reads in MiXCR, keeping a single row per CDR3 protein. The table has 700,000 to 1,000,000 distinct CDR3 sequences, about 10% seen once; the top ten hold under 0.6%. The material sequenced was blood, either unsorted or a sorted T cell fraction (not recorded which). These receptors were obtained from a male donor with ankylosing spondylitis. The CDR3 runs from the conserved cysteine through the conserved F or W. Fields, in order: V gene, D gene, J gene, clone size, CDR3 DNA, CDR3 protein. A D gene is named only where the DNA matches it firmly. Some rows have no size entry. The others give once, few or many, or a class for an expanded clone.

v_call: TRBV27
d_call: .
j_call: TRBJ2-5
clone_size: few
cdr3_nt: TGTGCCAGCAGTTTTTGGGGGAGGGAGACCCAGTACTTC
cdr3_aa: CASSFWGRETQYF

v_call: TRBV29-1
d_call: .
j_call: TRBJ1-1
clone_size: many
cdr3_nt: TGCAGCGCCCGGGTGCGAGGGGAAGCTTTCTTT
cdr3_aa: CSARVRGEAFF

v_call: TRBV28
d_call: .
j_call: TRBJ1-1
clone_size: .
cdr3_nt: TGTGCCAGCAGAAGGAGGAGGAGGCGGAACACTGAAGCTTTCTTT
cdr3_aa: CASRRRRRRNTEAFF

v_call: TRBV28
d_call: .
j_call: TRBJ1-1
clone_size: .
cdr3_nt: TGTGCCAGCAGATCCCACAGGGTCCCTGAAGCTTTCTTT
cdr3_aa: CASRSHRVPEAFF

v_call: TRBV5-1
d_call: .
j_call: TRBJ1-1
clone_size: .
cdr3_nt: TGCGCCAGCAGCCCGGACAGCCCCAGGACTGAAGCTTTCTTT
cdr3_aa: CASSPDSPRTEAFF

v_call: TRBV28
d_call: TRBD1
j_call: TRBJ1-2
clone_size: .
cdr3_nt: TGTGCCAGCAGTGCCCGGGACAGGGGTTACTATGGCTACACCTTC
cdr3_aa: CASSARDRGYYGYTF

v_call: TRBV20-1
d_call: TRBD2
j_call: TRBJ2-1
clone_size: few
cdr3_nt: TGCAGCCCCGGGGGGAGGGCCTACAATGAGCAGTTCTTC
cdr3_aa: CSPGGRAYNEQFF

v_call: TRBV20-1
d_call: .
j_call: TRBJ1-2
clone_size: many
cdr3_nt: TGCAGTGCCGCTCCCGGACAGCGAGCTAACTATGGCTACACCTTC
cdr3_aa: CSAAPGQRANYGYTF

v_call: TRBV7-9
d_call: .
j_call: TRBJ2-2
clone_size: many
cdr3_nt: TGTGCCAGCAGTCGCAAGTCAATCAGAAGGCTAAACACCGGGGAGCTGTTTTTT
cdr3_aa: CASSRKSIRRLNTGELFF

v_call: TRBV7-2
d_call: .
j_call: TRBJ2-7
clone_size: few
cdr3_nt: TGTGCCAGCAGCTCGCACGTAACCGGCGAGCAGTACTTC
cdr3_aa: CASSSHVTGEQYF

v_call: TRBV30
d_call: .
j_call: TRBJ2-7
clone_size: .
cdr3_nt: TGTGCCTGGAGTGTACAGCCCCAGGGCTACTACGAGCAGTACTTC
cdr3_aa: CAWSVQPQGYYEQYF

v_call: TRBV4-3
d_call: .
j_call: TRBJ2-7
clone_size: .
cdr3_nt: TGCGCCAGCAGCCAAGATATAATTACGGGGGACACAACCTACGAGCAGTACTTC
cdr3_aa: CASSQDIITGDTTYEQYF

v_call: TRBV6-1
d_call: TRBD1
j_call: TRBJ2-7
clone_size: .
cdr3_nt: TGTGCCAGCAGCCAAGCGCGGCAGGGGGTCCCGTACGAGCAGTACTTC
cdr3_aa: CASSQARQGVPYEQYF

v_call: TRBV6-2/TRBV6-3
d_call: .
j_call: TRBJ1-1
clone_size: .
cdr3_nt: TGTGCCAGCACCAGGGAAGCGAACACTGAAGCTATCTTT
cdr3_aa: CASTREANTEAIF

v_call: TRBV20-1
d_call: .
j_call: TRBJ2-3
clone_size: many
cdr3_nt: TGCAGTCCCAGGCGGGGGCCTAGCACAGATACGCAGTATTTT
cdr3_aa: CSPRRGPSTDTQYF

v_call: TRBV6-1
d_call: .
j_call: TRBJ1-6
clone_size: few
cdr3_nt: TGTGCCAGCAGTCGTATTCGAAATTCACCCCTCCACTTT
cdr3_aa: CASSRIRNSPLHF

v_call: TRBV20-1
d_call: TRBD2
j_call: TRBJ2-7
clone_size: few
cdr3_nt: TGCAGTGCCAAGACTAGCGGGGGGGCTTTCTCCTACGAGCAGTACTTC
cdr3_aa: CSAKTSGGAFSYEQYF

v_call: TRBV12-3/TRBV12-4
d_call: .
j_call: TRBJ1-2
clone_size: .
cdr3_nt: TGTGCCAGCAGTTTAGGCGGGGACGCGGGTGGCTACACCTTC
cdr3_aa: CASSLGGDAGGYTF

v_call: TRBV2
d_call: .
j_call: TRBJ1-6
clone_size: .
cdr3_nt: TGTGCCAGCAGTGAACCTCTAAATTCACCCCTCCACTTT
cdr3_aa: CASSEPLNSPLHF

v_call: TRBV20-1
d_call: TRBD1
j_call: TRBJ1-2
clone_size: .
cdr3_nt: TGCAGTGCTAGAGATCGGACAGGGAGGTATGGCTACACCTTC
cdr3_aa: CSARDRTGRYGYTF

v_call: TRBV5-6
d_call: TRBD2
j_call: TRBJ2-3
clone_size: few
cdr3_nt: TGTGCCAGCAGCTTGAAAGTAGAGACTAGCGGGAGGGCCCGATCGCAGTATTTT
cdr3_aa: CASSLKVETSGRARSQYF

v_call: TRBV5-6
d_call: TRBD1
j_call: TRBJ1-2
clone_size: .
cdr3_nt: TGTGCCAGCAGCCGGAAACAGGGGATCTATGGCTACACCTTC
cdr3_aa: CASSRKQGIYGYTF